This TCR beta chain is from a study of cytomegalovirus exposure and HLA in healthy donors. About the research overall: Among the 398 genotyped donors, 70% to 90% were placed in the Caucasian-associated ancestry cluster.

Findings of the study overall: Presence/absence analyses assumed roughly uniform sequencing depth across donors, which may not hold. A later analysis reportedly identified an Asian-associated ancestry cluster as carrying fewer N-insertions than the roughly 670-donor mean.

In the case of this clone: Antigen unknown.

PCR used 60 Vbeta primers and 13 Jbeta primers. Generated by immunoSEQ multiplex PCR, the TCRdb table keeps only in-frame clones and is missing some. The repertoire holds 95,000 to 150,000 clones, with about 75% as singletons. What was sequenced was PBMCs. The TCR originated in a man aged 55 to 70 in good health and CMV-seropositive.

CDR3: CASSDGGRAGYTF. For the CDR3, the DNA is TGTGCCAGCAGTGACGGGGGGCGGGCTGGCTACACCTTC. The chain recombines TRBV2 with TRBJ1-2; possible D gene TRBD1, 6 bases. Germline V gives CDR1 SNHLY, CDR2 FYNNEI. The CDR3 totals 13 residues. Trimming shortened V by 3 bases and J by 7 bases, and 12 bases separated the two germline ends.